This paragraph covers one T cell receptor (beta chain) sequence. This record belongs to a study of T cell changes during pregnancy in multiple sclerosis. Some clones are missing from TCRdb's copy, which holds only in-frame ones; the method was immunoSEQ multiplex PCR. The table lists fewer than 90,000 clones, just under 95% of them singletons. From germline, CDR1 is SGHTA and CDR2 FQGTGA. The CDR3 runs to 14 residues. V dropped 5 bases and J dropped 7 bases, with 14 bases sitting between them. The sequence was obtained from a female donor with multiple sclerosis, enrolled in a pregnancy study. The chain uses TRBV7-3 and TRBJ2-2, with D unclear. The sequenced sample was peripheral blood, obtained in the first trimester of pregnancy. The CDR3 DNA reads as TGTGCCAGCAGCCAATGGGCCCTCGGCGGGGAGCTGTTTTTT. Translation: CASSQWALGGELFF.